This T cell receptor beta chain was observed in a study of preoperative IRX-2 immunotherapy in early breast cancer. Produced via immunoSEQ multiplex PCR; TCRdb's table is partial and in-frame only. The sample lists tens of thousands of clones; approximately 80% were seen once. Per the germline V gene, CDR1 is WSHSY and CDR2 is SAAADI. V lost 3 bases and J 0 bases, leaving 10 bases between the germline ends. CDR3 size: 15 residues. Treatment described: preoperative locoregional IRX-2 cytokine immunotherapy. Samples came from a phase Ib trial of preoperative locoregional IRX-2 cytokine immunotherapy. The gene calls are TRBV10-2 and TRBJ2-3; D is unclear. Sequenced here: lymph node tissue, sampled after IRX-2 immunotherapy. This receptor was obtained from a human donor with breast cancer. The chain's CDR3 is CASSDGRSSTDTQYF. DNA of the CDR3: TGCGCCAGCAGTGATGGCAGGAGTAGCACAGATACGCAGTATTTT.